The source of this T cell receptor beta chain is a study of CDR3 diversity in severe acne. In TCRdb, the PCR reads were re-called with MiXCR into one record per CDR3 protein. Altogether more than 85,000 distinct CDR3 sequences are present, around 50% being singletons, with the ten largest covering under 14%. CDR1 SNHLY and CDR2 FYNNEI come from the germline V gene. Trimming pared 6 bases from V and 0 bases from J, leaving 11 bases between. CDR3 size: 15 residues. The specimen was blood. V gene TRBV2 combines with J gene TRBJ2-2; unclear D gene. This clonotype originated in a male donor with severe acne vulgaris. The CDR3 bases are TGTGCCAGCAGCCCTTTCGGATCGAACACCGGGGAGCTGTTTTTT. Encoded protein: CASSPFGSNTGELFF.